The clone carrying this T cell receptor (beta chain) was seen once. Its matching antigen is unknown. Clones were sequenced by immunoSEQ multiplex PCR, and TCRdb holds only the in-frame ones, with some missing. The sample includes about 160,000 clones, almost 90% of them seen just once. The CDR3 totals 12 residues. CDR1 and CDR2 (germline): MDHEN, SYDVKM. Between the trimmed V and J ends, which lost 7 bases and 1 base, there was a span of 4 bases. This entry is derived from a study of T cell responses to AZD1222 COVID-19 vaccine. Study-level points and caveats: Along spike, vaccine-associated CD4 TCRs were found throughout, with dominance at 160-218 and 743-854. White British people made up most donors, females outnumbered males, and clonal diversity was possibly underestimated.

The sequenced sample was peripheral blood, obtained on day 0 of AZD1222 vaccination. This sequence was found in an adult in good health. This sequence joins TRBV28 and TRBJ2-2; no definite D call. CDR3 sequence: CASNENTGELFF. The CDR3 DNA sequence: TGTGCCAGCAACGAGAACACCGGGGAGCTGTTTTTT.